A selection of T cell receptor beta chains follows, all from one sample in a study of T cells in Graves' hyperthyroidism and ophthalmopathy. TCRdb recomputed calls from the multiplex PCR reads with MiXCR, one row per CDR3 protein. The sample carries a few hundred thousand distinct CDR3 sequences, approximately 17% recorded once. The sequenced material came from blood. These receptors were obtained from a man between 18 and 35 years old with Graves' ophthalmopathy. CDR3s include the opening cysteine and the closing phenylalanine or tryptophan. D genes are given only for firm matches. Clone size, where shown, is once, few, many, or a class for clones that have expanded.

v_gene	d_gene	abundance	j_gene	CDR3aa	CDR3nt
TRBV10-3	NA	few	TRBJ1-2	CAISEIGNGYTF	TGTGCCATCAGTGAAATAGGGAATGGCTACACCTTC
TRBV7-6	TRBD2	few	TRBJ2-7	CASSLRGGHEYEQYF	TGTGCCAGCAGCTTGCGGGGGGGGCATGAGTACGAGCAGTACTTC
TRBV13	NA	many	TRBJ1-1	CATKSGEAEAFF	TGTGCCACCAAGTCAGGGGAGGCTGAAGCTTTCTTT
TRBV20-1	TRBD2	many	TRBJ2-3	CSARVTGTSPYRRGDTQYF	TGCAGTGCTAGAGTTACCGGGACTAGCCCCTATCGGCGGGGAGATACGCAGTATTTT
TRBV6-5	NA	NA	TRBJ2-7	CASSLQGLNGNEQYF	TGTGCCAGCAGTTTACAGGGTCTGAATGGGAACGAGCAGTACTTC
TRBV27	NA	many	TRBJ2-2	CASTHRDTLNTGELFF	TGTGCCAGCACCCATCGGGACACCCTCAACACCGGGGAGCTGTTTTTT
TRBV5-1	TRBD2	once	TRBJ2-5	CASSLNIGGGGETQYF	TGCGCCAGCAGCTTGAATATCGGGGGGGGAGGAGAGACCCAGTACTTC
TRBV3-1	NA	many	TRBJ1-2	CASSQVKGNYGYTF	TGTGCCAGCAGCCAAGTAAAAGGGAACTATGGCTACACCTTC
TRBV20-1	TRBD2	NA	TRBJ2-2	CSASALGGGGGGELFF	TGCAGTGCTAGTGCCCTGGGGGGGGGGGGGGGCGGGGAGCTGTTTTTT
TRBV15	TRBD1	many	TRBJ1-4	CATSRAGRDSPEKLFF	TGTGCCACCAGCAGAGCGGGGCGGGACAGTCCTGAAAAACTGTTTTTT
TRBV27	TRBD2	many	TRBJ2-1	CASSGGTSGGPFSYNEQFF	TGTGCCAGCAGTGGGGGGACTAGCGGGGGCCCCTTCTCCTACAATGAGCAGTTCTTC
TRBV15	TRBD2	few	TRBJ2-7	CATSRDREGGYEQYF	TGTGCCACCAGCAGAGATAGAGAGGGAGGGTACGAGCAGTACTTC
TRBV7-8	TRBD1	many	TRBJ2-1	CASIQGRDRGNEQFF	TGTGCCAGCATCCAAGGCCGGGACAGGGGGAATGAGCAGTTCTTC
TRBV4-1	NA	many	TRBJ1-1	CASSQAHPAGALNTEAFF	TGCGCCAGCAGCCAAGCGCACCCCGCGGGAGCCCTGAACACTGAAGCTTTCTTT
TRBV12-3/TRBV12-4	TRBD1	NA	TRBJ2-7	CASRSGPGTGSYEQYF	TGTGCCAGCAGGTCAGGCCCCGGGACAGGGTCCTACGAGCAGTACTTC
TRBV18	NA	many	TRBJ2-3	CASSSGNTDTQYF	TGTGCCAGCTCATCAGGGAACACAGATACGCAGTATTTT
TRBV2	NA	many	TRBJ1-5	CASSGGIPRGQPQHF	TGTGCCAGCAGTGGGGGGATACCCCGAGGTCAGCCCCAGCATTTT
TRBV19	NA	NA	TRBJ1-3	CASSTGRLGNTIYF	TGTGCCAGTAGTACGGGGCGCCTTGGAAACACCATATATTTT
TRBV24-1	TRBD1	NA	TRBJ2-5	CATSDPTTDRGYRKETQYF	TGTGCCACCAGTGACCCAACCACCGACAGGGGGTACAGGAAAGAGACCCAGTACTTC
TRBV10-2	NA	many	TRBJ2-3	CASRLAGGTDTQYF	TGCGCCAGCAGGCTAGCCGGGGGCACAGATACGCAGTATTTT
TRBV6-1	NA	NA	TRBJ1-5	CASSSDSLYSNQPQHF	TGTGCCAGCAGCTCCGACAGTTTATATAGCAATCAGCCCCAGCATTTT
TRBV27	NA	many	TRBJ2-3	CASSGRDTKTTDTQYF	TGTGCCAGCAGTGGACGGGACACCAAAACCACAGATACGCAGTATTTT
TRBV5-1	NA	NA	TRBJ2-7	CASSSEEQYF	TGCGCCAGCAGTTCGGAGGAGCAGTACTTC
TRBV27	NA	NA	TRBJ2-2	CASSLLTNTGELFF	TGTGCCAGCAGTTTACTAACGAACACCGGGGAGCTGTTTTTT
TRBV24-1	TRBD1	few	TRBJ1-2	CATRGQGNDGYTF	TGTGCCACCAGAGGACAGGGAAACGATGGCTACACCTTC
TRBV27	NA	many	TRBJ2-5	CASSLFRSETQYF	TGTGCCAGCAGTTTATTTAGGTCAGAGACCCAGTACTTC
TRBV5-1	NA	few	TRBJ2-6	CASLPGGTGANVLTF	TGCGCCAGTTTACCAGGGGGGACTGGGGCCAACGTCCTGACTTTC
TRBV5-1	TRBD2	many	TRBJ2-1	CASNPDEGLAGNEQFF	TGCGCCAGCAACCCGGACGAGGGACTAGCGGGCAATGAGCAGTTCTTC
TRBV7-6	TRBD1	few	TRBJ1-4	CASSLAAGGGEKLFF	TGTGCCAGCAGCTTAGCGGCAGGGGGGGGGGAAAAACTGTTTTTT
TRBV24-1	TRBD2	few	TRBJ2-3	CATSDPVRAGASTDTQYF	TGTGCCACCAGTGATCCCGTTAGAGCGGGGGCTAGCACAGATACGCAGTATTTT
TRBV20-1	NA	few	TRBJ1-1	CSARVGTGSNTEAFF	TGCAGTGCTAGAGTGGGTACAGGGTCGAACACTGAAGCTTTCTTT
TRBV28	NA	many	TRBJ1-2	CASSPSYGYTF	TGTGCCAGCAGTCCCAGCTACGGCTACACCTTC
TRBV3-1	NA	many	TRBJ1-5	CASSQGGNQPQHF	TGTGCCAGCAGCCAAGGGGGGAATCAGCCCCAGCATTTT
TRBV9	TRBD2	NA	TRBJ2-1	CASSVGVLAGGDNEQFF	TGTGCCAGCAGCGTAGGTGTCTTGGCGGGGGGCGACAATGAGCAGTTCTTC
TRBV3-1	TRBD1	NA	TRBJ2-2	CASSHRGQTGELFF	TGTGCCAGCAGCCACAGGGGGCAAACCGGGGAGCTGTTTTTT
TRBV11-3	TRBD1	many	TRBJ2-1	CASSTNRGAYEQFF	TGTGCCAGCAGCACAAACAGGGGGGCCTATGAGCAGTTCTTC
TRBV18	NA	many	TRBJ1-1	CASSPPRAGKNTEAFF	TGTGCCAGCTCACCACCCCGGGCAGGGAAGAACACTGAAGCTTTCTTT
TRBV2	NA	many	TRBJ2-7	CATRGAYEQYF	TGTGCCACCAGGGGGGCCTACGAGCAGTACTTC
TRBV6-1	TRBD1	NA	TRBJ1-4	CASVGQVVNEKLFF	TGTGCCAGCGTGGGACAGGTTGTTAATGAAAAACTGTTTTTT
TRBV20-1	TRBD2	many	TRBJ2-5	CSALRIPIAGPRTLQETQYF	TGCAGTGCTCTACGAATTCCAATAGCGGGGCCACGGACACTCCAAGAGACCCAGTACTTC
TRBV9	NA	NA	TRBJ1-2	CASSGIRGPNYGYTF	TGTGCCAGCAGCGGAATCAGGGGACCCAACTATGGCTACACCTTC
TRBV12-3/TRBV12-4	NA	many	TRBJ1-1	CASSLATRLGEAFF	TGTGCCAGCAGTTTAGCTACCCGACTAGGTGAAGCTTTCTTT
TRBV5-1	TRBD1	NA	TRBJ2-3	CASSTWTGGLTDTQYF	TGCGCCAGCAGCACCTGGACAGGGGGCCTCACAGATACGCAGTATTTT
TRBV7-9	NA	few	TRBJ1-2	CASSLGRAAYGYTF	TGTGCCAGCAGCTTAGGGAGGGCGGCTTACGGCTACACCTTC
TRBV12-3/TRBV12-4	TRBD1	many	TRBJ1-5	CASSHTGVGNQPQHF	TGTGCCAGCAGTCACACAGGGGTCGGCAATCAGCCCCAGCATTTT
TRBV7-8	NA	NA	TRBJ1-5	CASSSTVQPQHF	TGTGCCAGCAGTTCCACAGTCCAGCCCCAGCATTTT
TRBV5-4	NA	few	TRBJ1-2	CASSPALLNYGYTF	TGTGCCAGCAGCCCAGCTCTTCTTAACTATGGCTACACCTTC
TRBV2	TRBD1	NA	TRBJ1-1	CASSTGQGWGGTNTEAFF	TGTGCCAGCAGTACAGGACAGGGTTGGGGCGGGACGAACACTGAAGCTTTCTTT
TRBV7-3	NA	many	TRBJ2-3	CASSQGGSGGTDTQYF	TGTGCCAGCAGCCAAGGTGGCAGTGGGGGCACAGATACGCAGTATTTT
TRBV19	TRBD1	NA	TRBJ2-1	CASETGGFSYNEQFF	TGTGCCAGTGAGACAGGGGGCTTCTCCTACAATGAGCAGTTCTTC
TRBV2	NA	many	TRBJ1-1	CASSGGGAGTEAFF	TGTGCCAGCAGTGGAGGAGGGGCGGGCACTGAAGCTTTCTTT